The subject of this entry is one T cell receptor beta chain. Its antigen is unidentified. TCR beta CDR3 sequences were amplified from RNA transcripts. In the first-round RT-PCR of the TCR CDR3, the HTBI primer set was used. A single record per CDR3 protein comes from TCRdb applying MiXCR to the multiplex PCR reads. The sample lists roughly 660,000 distinct CDR3 sequences; approximately 15% were seen once. In patients aged 18 to 65, hyperthyroidism was newly diagnosed, with duration under 2 months. Clinical symptoms, serum thyroxine, TRAb, thyroid ultrasound and orbital computed tomography informed diagnoses. The data derive from a study of T cells in Graves' hyperthyroidism and ophthalmopathy. Whole-study results and caveats: Ophthalmopathy was distinguished from stable hyperthyroidism by 13 V-J signatures.

V was trimmed by 7 bases and J by 5 bases, leaving 9 bases between them. Germline V gene sequence: CDR1 MNHNS, CDR2 SASEGT. This CDR3 comprises 12 residues. Sequenced sample: blood. The chain employs TRBV6-1 and TRBJ2-1, with unresolved D. This sequence was found in a man aged 45-65 years with Graves' hyperthyroidism. In DNA, the CDR3 is TGTGCCAGCAAAGACTGGAACAATGAGCAGTTCTTC. This codes for CASKDWNNEQFF.